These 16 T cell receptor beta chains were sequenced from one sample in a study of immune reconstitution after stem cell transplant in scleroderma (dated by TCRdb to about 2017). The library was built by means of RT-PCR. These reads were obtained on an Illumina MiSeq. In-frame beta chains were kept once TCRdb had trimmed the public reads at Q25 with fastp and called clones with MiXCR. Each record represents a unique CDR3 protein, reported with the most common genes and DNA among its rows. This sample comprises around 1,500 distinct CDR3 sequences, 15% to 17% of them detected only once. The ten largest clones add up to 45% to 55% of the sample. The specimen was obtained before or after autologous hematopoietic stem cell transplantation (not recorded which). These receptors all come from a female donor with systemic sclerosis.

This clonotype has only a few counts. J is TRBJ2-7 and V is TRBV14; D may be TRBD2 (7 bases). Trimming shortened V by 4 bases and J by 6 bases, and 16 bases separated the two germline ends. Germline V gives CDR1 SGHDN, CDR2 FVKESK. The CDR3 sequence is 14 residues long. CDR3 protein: CASSRGRETFEQYF. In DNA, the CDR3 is TGTGCCAGCAGCCGGGGGCGGGAGACGTTCGAGCAGTACTTC.

CDR3 nucleotide sequence: TGTGCCAGCCGCGGGGAGGGGATCGCAGATACGCAGTATTTT. The encoded protein is CASRGEGIADTQYF. The chain carries TRBV7-2 and TRBJ2-3; 7 bases align to TRBD2. The CDR3 extends over 14 amino acids. V lost 8 bases, J lost 4 bases, and 9 bases stayed unmatched. Germline-derived CDR1 and CDR2 are SGHTA and FQGNSA.

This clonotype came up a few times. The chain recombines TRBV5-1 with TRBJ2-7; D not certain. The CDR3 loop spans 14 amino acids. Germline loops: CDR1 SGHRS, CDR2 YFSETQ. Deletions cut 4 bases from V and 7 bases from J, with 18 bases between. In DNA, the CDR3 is TGCGCCAGCAGCCCAAGACCACGGTTGGAAGAGCAGTACTTC. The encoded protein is CASSPRPRLEEQYF.

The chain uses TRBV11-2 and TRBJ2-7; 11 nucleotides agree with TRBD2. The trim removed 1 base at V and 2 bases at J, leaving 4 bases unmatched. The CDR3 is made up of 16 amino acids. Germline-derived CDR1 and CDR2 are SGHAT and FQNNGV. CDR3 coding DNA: TGTGCCAGCAGCTTAGGCGGTAGCGGGGGGGCCTACGAGCAGTACTTC. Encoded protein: CASSLGGSGGAYEQYF. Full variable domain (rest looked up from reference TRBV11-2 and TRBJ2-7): EAGVAQSPRYKIIEKRQSVAFWCNPISGHATLYWYQQILGQGPKLLIQFQNNGVVDDSQLPKDRFSAERLKGVDSTLKIQPAKLEDSAVYLCASSLGGSGGAYEQYFGPGTRLTVT.

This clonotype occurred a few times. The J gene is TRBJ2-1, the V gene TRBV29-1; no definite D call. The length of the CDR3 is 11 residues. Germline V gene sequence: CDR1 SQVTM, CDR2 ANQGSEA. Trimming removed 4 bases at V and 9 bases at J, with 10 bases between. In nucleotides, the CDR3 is TGCAGCGTTGTAAGTGGCTCTGAGCAGTTCTTC. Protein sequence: CSVVSGSEQFF.

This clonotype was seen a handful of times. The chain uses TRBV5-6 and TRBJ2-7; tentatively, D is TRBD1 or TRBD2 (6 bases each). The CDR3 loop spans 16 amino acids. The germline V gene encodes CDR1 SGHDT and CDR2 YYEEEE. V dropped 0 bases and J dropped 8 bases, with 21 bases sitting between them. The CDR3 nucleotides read TGTGCCAGCAGCTTGGAGCCCCGTGGGGGGCGAAGCCAGCAGTACTTC. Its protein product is CASSLEPRGGRSQQYF.

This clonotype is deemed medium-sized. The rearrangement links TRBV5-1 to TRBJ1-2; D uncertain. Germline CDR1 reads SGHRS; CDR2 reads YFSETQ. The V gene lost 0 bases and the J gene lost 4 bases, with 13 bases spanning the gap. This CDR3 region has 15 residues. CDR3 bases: TGCGCCAGCAGCTTGGGAGAAACTAACGGCTATGGCTACACCTTC. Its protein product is CASSLGETNGYGYTF.

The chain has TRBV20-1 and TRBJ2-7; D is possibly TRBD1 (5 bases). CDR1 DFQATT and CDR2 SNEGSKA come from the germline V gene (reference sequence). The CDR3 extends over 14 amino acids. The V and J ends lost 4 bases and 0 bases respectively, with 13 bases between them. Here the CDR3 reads CSAKGASPSYEQYF. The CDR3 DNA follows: TGCAGTGCTAAAGGGGCATCCCCCTCCTACGAGCAGTACTTC.

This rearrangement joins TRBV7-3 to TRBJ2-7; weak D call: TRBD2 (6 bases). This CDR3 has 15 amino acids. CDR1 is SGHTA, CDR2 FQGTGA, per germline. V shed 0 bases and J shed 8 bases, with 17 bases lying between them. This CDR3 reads CASSLTPGLASQQYF. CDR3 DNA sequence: TGTGCCAGCAGCTTAACCCCGGGACTGGCCTCCCAGCAGTACTTC.

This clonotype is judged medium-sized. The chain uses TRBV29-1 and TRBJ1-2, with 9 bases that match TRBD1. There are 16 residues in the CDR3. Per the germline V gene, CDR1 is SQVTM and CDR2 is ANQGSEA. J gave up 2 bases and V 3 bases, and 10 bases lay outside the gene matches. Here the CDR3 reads CSVDGVLGTGNYGYTF. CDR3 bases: TGCAGCGTTGATGGGGTTTTGGGGACAGGGAACTATGGCTACACCTTC.

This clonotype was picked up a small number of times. CDR3 loop: CATSREWEGPSDTQYF. DNA for the CDR3: TGTGCCACCAGCAGAGAATGGGAGGGGCCCTCAGATACGCAGTATTTT. The rearrangement uses TRBV15 and TRBJ2-3; 7 bases align to TRBD2. This CDR3 region has 16 residues. Unmatched junction bases numbered 7, after V lost 0 bases and J lost 4 bases. CDR1 is LNHNV and CDR2 is YYDKDF in the germline V gene (reference sequence).

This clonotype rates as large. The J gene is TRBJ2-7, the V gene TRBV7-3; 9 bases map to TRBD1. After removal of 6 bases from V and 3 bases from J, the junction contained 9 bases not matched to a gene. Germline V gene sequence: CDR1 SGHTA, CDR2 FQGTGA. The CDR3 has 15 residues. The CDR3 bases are TGTGCCAGCAGGAGGATCGGGACAGGGATCTACGAGCAGTACTTC. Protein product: CASRRIGTGIYEQYF.

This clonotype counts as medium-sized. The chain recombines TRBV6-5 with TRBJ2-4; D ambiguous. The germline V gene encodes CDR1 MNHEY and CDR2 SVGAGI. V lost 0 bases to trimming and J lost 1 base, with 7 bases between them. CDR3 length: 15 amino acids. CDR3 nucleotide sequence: TGTGCCAGCAGTTACTCAACGCGGGCCAAAAACATTCAGTACTTC. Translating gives CASSYSTRAKNIQYF.

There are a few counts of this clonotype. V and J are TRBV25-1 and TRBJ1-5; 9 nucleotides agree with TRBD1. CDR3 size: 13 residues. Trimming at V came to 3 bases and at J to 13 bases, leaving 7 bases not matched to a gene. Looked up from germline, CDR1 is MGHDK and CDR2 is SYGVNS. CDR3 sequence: CASSDLGTGLQHF. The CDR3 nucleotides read TGTGCCAGCAGTGACTTGGGGACAGGGCTACAGCATTTT. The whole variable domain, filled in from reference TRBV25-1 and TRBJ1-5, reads EADIYQTPRYLVIGTGKKITLECSQTMGHDKMYWYQQDPGMELHLIHYSYGVNSTEKGDLSSESTVSRIRTEHFPLTLESARPSHTSQYLCASSDLGTGLQHFGDGTRLSIL.

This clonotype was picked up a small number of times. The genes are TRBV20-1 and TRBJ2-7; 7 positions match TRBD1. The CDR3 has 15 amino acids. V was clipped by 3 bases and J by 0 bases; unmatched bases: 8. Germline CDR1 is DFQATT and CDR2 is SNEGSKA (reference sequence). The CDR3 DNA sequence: TGCAGTGCTAGTGAAGGACAGGCTGCCTCCTACGAGCAGTACTTC. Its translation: CSASEGQAASYEQYF.

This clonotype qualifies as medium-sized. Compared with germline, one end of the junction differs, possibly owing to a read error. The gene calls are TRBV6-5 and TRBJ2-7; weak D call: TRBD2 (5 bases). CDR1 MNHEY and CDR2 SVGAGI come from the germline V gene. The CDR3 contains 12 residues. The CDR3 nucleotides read TGTGCCAGCAGTTACTCGGGTAGCGCCCAGGTCTTC. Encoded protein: CASSYSGSAQVF.